This is a list of T cell receptor beta chains from one sample in a study of beta chain features in type 1 diabetes. TCRdb's table, derived via immunoSEQ multiplex PCR, lists solely in-frame clones and lacks some. The profile shows about 44,000 clones, over 50% of them singletons. The sample comprised Tregs from blood. These TCRs come from a woman aged 18-30 years in good health. The CDR3 runs from the conserved cysteine through the conserved F or W. The D gene is left open where the match is weak. Not all rows give a size; the values are once, few, many and, for expanded clones, a class.

v_gene	abundance	j_gene	d_gene	CDR3nt	CDR3aa
TRBV27	few	TRBJ2-6	NA	TGTGCCAGCAGTTTATCCACAACCTCGGGGGCCAACGTCCTGACTTTC	CASSLSTTSGANVLTF
TRBV11-2	NA	TRBJ2-5	TRBD2	TGTGCCAGCAGCTTAGTTGAAGCGGGAGGGCTAAAAGAGACCCAGTACTTC	CASSLVEAGGLKETQYF
TRBV5-6	NA	TRBJ2-1	TRBD2	TGTGCCAGCAGCGGGAGGGTGAATGAGCAGTTCTTC	CASSGRVNEQFF
TRBV11-1	NA	TRBJ2-1	TRBD2	TGTGCCAGCAGCTCGAGCGGGATCACCTACAATGAGCAGTTCTTC	CASSSSGITYNEQFF
TRBV6-1	NA	TRBJ2-1	NA	TGTGCCAGCAGTGGTGGAGCTCACAGGGTTTACAATGAGCAGTTCTTC	CASSGGAHRVYNEQFF
TRBV28	NA	TRBJ2-7	NA	TGTGCCAGCAGTTTACGGTACGAGCAGTACTTC	CASSLRYEQYF
TRBV7-9	NA	TRBJ2-3	NA	TGTGCCAGCAGCTTAGATCCTAGCACAGATACGCAGTATTTT	CASSLDPSTDTQYF
TRBV28	NA	TRBJ2-7	NA	TGTGCCAGCAGTTCACGCGGAACGTTTGACTACGAGCAGTACTTC	CASSSRGTFDYEQYF
TRBV7-3	once	TRBJ1-2	NA	TGTGCCAGCAGCTTAATTCAAGGGGATGGCTACACCTTC	CASSLIQGDGYTF
TRBV21-1	few	TRBJ2-5	NA	TGTGCCAGCAGCAACACAGGGGGAGTGGAGACCCAGTACTTC	CASSNTGGVETQYF
TRBV7-2	NA	TRBJ2-7	NA	TGTGCCAGCAGCTTAGCCTCGGGAAGTAAGAGCGGGTACGAGCAGTACTTC	CASSLASGSKSGYEQYF
TRBV27	NA	TRBJ1-2	TRBD1	TGTGCCAGCAGTTTAAATTGGAGGGGACAGGAGTTGTATGGCTACACCTTC	CASSLNWRGQELYGYTF
TRBV19	once	TRBJ2-3	NA	TGTGCCAGTAGTATACTAGTTGGTCCGGCAGATACGCAGTATTTT	CASSILVGPADTQYF
TRBV5-1	NA	TRBJ2-1	TRBD2	TGCGCCAGCAGCTTGGCACTCTCCGGGACTAGCGGGAATAATGAGCAGTTCTTC	CASSLALSGTSGNNEQFF
TRBV27	NA	TRBJ1-5	NA	TGTGCCAGCAGTTATATCAGAATCTCAAATCAGCCCCAGCATTTT	CASSYIRISNQPQHF
TRBV18	NA	TRBJ1-1	TRBD1	TGTGCCAGCTCACCGAAAGGGGGCAACACTGAAGCTTTCTTT	CASSPKGGNTEAFF
TRBV10-3	NA	TRBJ2-1	NA	TGTGCCATCAGCCAGCCCACCGGCGGGGCCTACAATGAGCAGTTCTTC	CAISQPTGGAYNEQFF
TRBV28	few	TRBJ1-5	NA	TGTGCCAGCAGTTCCTCTCCCCGAGGGAGCAATCAGCCCCAGCATTTT	CASSSSPRGSNQPQHF
TRBV6-6	NA	TRBJ2-1	NA	TGTGCCAGCAGTTTAAGCGGGTACAATGAGCAGTTCTTC	CASSLSGYNEQFF
TRBV25-1	NA	TRBJ1-1	NA	TGTGCCAGCTCCGGGTACACTGAAGCTTTCTTT	CASSGYTEAFF
TRBV25-1	NA	TRBJ2-3	TRBD2	TGTGCCAGCAGTCGAAATATAGCGGGAGGGCCGGATACGCAGTATTTT	CASSRNIAGGPDTQYF
TRBV6-5	NA	TRBJ1-4	NA	TGTGCCAGCAGTTCCCAGGGTTGGGAACTGTTTTTT	CASSSQGWELFF
TRBV6-1	few	TRBJ1-1	NA	TGTGCCAGCAGTTCCAGGGTCGAAGCTTTCTTT	CASSSRVEAFF
TRBV10-2	few	TRBJ2-7	NA	TGCGCCAGCAGTCATCTCTCCACATTTCTCGAGCAGTACTTC	CASSHLSTFLEQYF
TRBV27	NA	TRBJ2-7	TRBD1	TGTGCCAGCAGTTTATCAGGGGGCAAAAAGCAGTACTTC	CASSLSGGKKQYF
TRBV9	NA	TRBJ2-1	TRBD2	TGTGCCAGCAGTCATACTCCTAGCGGGAGGGCTTACAATGAGCAGTTCTTC	CASSHTPSGRAYNEQFF
TRBV5-4	NA	TRBJ1-1	NA	TGTGCCAGCAGCTTGCCGGGTAGGGGCACTGAAGCTTTCTTT	CASSLPGRGTEAFF
TRBV7-2	NA	TRBJ1-1	NA	TGTGCCAGCAGCTCGACAGGCGTTGGCACTGAAGCTTTCTTT	CASSSTGVGTEAFF
TRBV28	NA	TRBJ2-5	NA	TGTGCCAGCAGTTTTCCAGTCCGCGAGACCCAGTACTTC	CASSFPVRETQYF
TRBV7-2	few	TRBJ2-5	NA	TGTGCCAGCAGCTCCCAGGGCGGGAAGCAAGAGACCCAGTACTTC	CASSSQGGKQETQYF
TRBV6-5	NA	TRBJ2-2	NA	TGTGCCAGCACTCCTGCCAGAACCACCGGGGAGCTGTTTTTT	CASTPARTTGELFF
TRBV28	NA	TRBJ1-5	TRBD1	TGTGCCAGCAGTTTGAGAGGGGGCATCCATCAGCCCCAGCATTTT	CASSLRGGIHQPQHF
TRBV29-1	few	TRBJ2-2	NA	TGCAGCGTCCTACAGGGTCCGACCGGGGAGCTGTTTTTT	CSVLQGPTGELFF
TRBV28	NA	TRBJ2-7	NA	TGTGCCAGCAGCCCTTCTCTTCGATCAGTCCTCTACGAGCAGTACTTC	CASSPSLRSVLYEQYF
TRBV29-1	NA	TRBJ1-5	NA	TGCAGCGTTGAATCCTGCAGGGCCCATAGCAATCAGCCCCAGCATTTT	CSVESCRAHSNQPQHF
TRBV6-5	NA	TRBJ1-3	NA	TGTGCCAGCAGCCGAGGGCTGAGCTCTGGAAACACCATATATTTT	CASSRGLSSGNTIYF
TRBV5-1	few	TRBJ1-5	TRBD1	TGCGCCAGCAGCTTGGGGACAGGGAGAAATCAGCCCCAGCATTTT	CASSLGTGRNQPQHF
TRBV27	NA	TRBJ2-2	NA	TGTGCCAGCAGTTTATCCAGGGCCGGGGAGCTGTTTTTT	CASSLSRAGELFF
TRBV28	few	TRBJ1-5	TRBD1	TGTGCCAGCGGGAGCATTGGGACAGGGGGCCATCAGCCCCAGCATTTT	CASGSIGTGGHQPQHF
TRBV29-1	few	TRBJ2-7	TRBD2	TGCAGCGCATCACCGGGACTAGGAATAAGGGAGCAGTACTTC	CSASPGLGIREQYF
TRBV2	NA	TRBJ1-6	NA	TGTGCCAGCAGAGGACAGACTAATAATTCACCCCTCCACTTT	CASRGQTNNSPLHF
TRBV5-5	NA	TRBJ2-7	NA	TGTGCCAGCAGCCCCGGGTCCTCCTACGAGCAGTACTTC	CASSPGSSYEQYF
TRBV4-1	once	TRBJ2-7	TRBD1	TGCGCCAGCAGCCAAGGGCAGGGGGCATTCACCTACGAGCAGTACTTC	CASSQGQGAFTYEQYF
TRBV29-1	NA	TRBJ2-7	TRBD1	TGCAGCGTTGACCAACAGGGGTACGAGCAGTACTTC	CSVDQQGYEQYF
TRBV7-9	few	TRBJ2-7	TRBD2	TGTGCCAGCAGCGCCTCCGGACTAGCGGGAGTTGAGCAGTACTTC	CASSASGLAGVEQYF
TRBV18	NA	TRBJ2-3	NA	TGTGCCAGCTCACCCGGGACTGGTAGCACAGATACGCAGTATTTT	CASSPGTGSTDTQYF
TRBV18	NA	TRBJ2-7	TRBD2	TGTGCCAGCTCTCCCGGGAGGCAGATATCCTACGAGCAGTACTTC	CASSPGRQISYEQYF
TRBV7-9	few	TRBJ2-1	TRBD2	TGTGCCAGCAGCTCCCGGTTGGCGCGGGAGTCCTCCTACAATGAGCAGTTCTTC	CASSSRLARESSYNEQFF
TRBV28	few	TRBJ2-7	NA	TGTGCCAGCAGTTATCGCGGGACCTCCCCCCACGAGCAGTACTTC	CASSYRGTSPHEQYF
TRBV18	NA	TRBJ2-5	TRBD2	TGTGCCAGCTCACCGGGAGCGGGAGGACAAGAGACCCAGTACTTC	CASSPGAGGQETQYF
TRBV18	NA	TRBJ2-5	NA	TGTGCCAGCTCACCCTCTGTGGCTCAAGAGACCCAGTACTTC	CASSPSVAQETQYF
TRBV6-1	NA	TRBJ2-2	NA	TGTGCCAGCAGTGAACCCAGGGGATATGGCACCGGGGAGCTGTTTTTT	CASSEPRGYGTGELFF